This TCR beta chain was sequenced for a study of shared clonotypes between healthy human individuals (dated by TCRdb to about 2020). Study-wide context: A couple of women and a few men aged 18 to 49 years were included in the cohort. For each donor, CD4 naive and CD4 memory were each given three plates, CD8 naive was given two plates, and CD8 memory was given one plate. To estimate repertoire size and how much clonotype sharing occurs between individuals, the study deeply sequenced the blood TCR repertoires of five healthy adults. Libraries were prepared and TCR repertoires were sequenced by different laboratories using diverse techniques, in order to increase sequencing depth and limit assay-specific biases. Between about 0.85 and 10 billion PBMCs per donor were obtained by leukapheresis. Overall study outcomes, separate from this receptor: Only blood was sampled, and tissue TCR repertoires likely differ from those in blood. Because the study included a small number of donors, the genetic and exposure-history diversity represented was limited. Approximately 5% of naive CD4, around 3.6% of naive CD8, 2.3% of memory CD4, and roughly 0.4% of memory CD8 clonotypes were shared across several donors. Pairwise subsampling indicated that sequencing depth was expected to affect the degree of clonotype sharing among donors. Compared with non-shared clonotypes, clonotypes shared by all four sorted-subset donors had higher generation probabilities. Even with the large sequencing depth, rarefaction of the sorted-subset datasets indicated that sequencing was incomplete. Estimated clonotype richness was generally larger for naive than for memory subsets.

The germline V gene specifies LGHNA as CDR1 and YSLEER as CDR2. Trimmed from V: 0 bases; trimmed from J: 2 bases; junction bases lacking a gene match: 7. The CDR3, from cysteine to phenylalanine, totals 17 residues. CDR3 DNA is the only sequence kept; it has 51 bases, read in frame from the first base. Donors were healthy HIV-negative adults with no recently reported acute infections or vaccinations. All donors were Caucasian adults living in Nashville, Tennessee, USA. Magnetic negative selection was used to enrich CD4+ T cells, after which naive cells were positively selected on CD45RA and the negative fraction became the memory subset. Blood was collected by leukapheresis, and PBMCs were isolated by Ficoll-Histopaque density gradient centrifugation and then cryopreserved in liquid nitrogen vapor phase. Purity and quantity of every magnetically sorted T cell population were checked by analytical flow cytometry. Genomic DNA was isolated from every sorted fraction and measured by UV absorbance on a Nanodrop 2000c.

This clone was seen a handful of times. What this receptor recognizes is not known. No much larger clone is present one base from it, and per-base qualities are unavailable. TCR CDR3 regions were amplified from genomic DNA by multiplex PCR using the deep immunoSEQ assay. Genomic DNA extracted from each cell subset was distributed evenly over all wells of several immunoSEQ 96-well plates, and each plate served as one replicate. For sorted subsets, each replicate PCR was loaded with roughly 190 ng genomic DNA, equivalent to approximately 27,000 T cell genomes. Purified libraries were measured with a Qubit 3.0 fluorometer, size-checked on a Bioanalyzer 2100, and measured again with the KAPA Library Quantification kit. Every immunoSEQ 96-well plate was sequenced on a dedicated single-read 150-cycle Illumina NextSeq 550 flow cell. In the original analysis: The immunoSEQ output contained only junctional sequences without quality scores, so filtering could not match that applied to full-length reads. Sequences were annotated with PyIR, a Python wrapper for IgBLAST v1.9, and V/J genes and CDR3 were assigned using IMGT germline references. Reads were removed for weak V/J assignments (E-value above 1e-6), missing CDR3, stop codons, out-of-frame junctions, or ambiguous translated residues. V3J clonotypes were defined as sequences sharing an identical inferred V gene, J gene, and CDR3 amino acid sequence. Percentage overlap between repertoires was calculated by dividing the number of shared unique clonotypes by the size of the smaller repertoire. RTK rarefaction, the Chao1 estimator, and Recon v2.1 estimates of unobserved clonotypes were used to assess repertoire richness. Generation probabilities were computed with OLGA for all TCRbeta clonotypes obtained by the gDNA method from several donors. As stored in TCRdb, this immuneACCESS dataset retains in-frame rearrangements with V and J assigned. A fraction of the clones does not appear; measured against another copy, unresolved V genes explain less than half of the discrepancy, and the remainder lacks a known reason. From that table come the V and J calls and clone size; the DNA was used to work out D and trimming. This sample has 300,000 or so clones in its table, and less than 85% of those were observed once. 10% of the sample is taken by the ten largest.

This receptor was obtained from a young man in good health. What was sequenced was memory CD4+ T cells sorted from blood. This sample's cell subset or site label indicates: CD45RA-negative fraction. This receptor chain uses TRBV4-3 and TRBJ1-3, with TRBD1 identical over 7 junction bases. The nucleotide sequence reads as follows: TGCGCCAGCAGCCAAGATCACAGGGGACCGGCTGGAAACACCATATATTTT. This gives the protein CASSQDHRGPAGNTIYF.